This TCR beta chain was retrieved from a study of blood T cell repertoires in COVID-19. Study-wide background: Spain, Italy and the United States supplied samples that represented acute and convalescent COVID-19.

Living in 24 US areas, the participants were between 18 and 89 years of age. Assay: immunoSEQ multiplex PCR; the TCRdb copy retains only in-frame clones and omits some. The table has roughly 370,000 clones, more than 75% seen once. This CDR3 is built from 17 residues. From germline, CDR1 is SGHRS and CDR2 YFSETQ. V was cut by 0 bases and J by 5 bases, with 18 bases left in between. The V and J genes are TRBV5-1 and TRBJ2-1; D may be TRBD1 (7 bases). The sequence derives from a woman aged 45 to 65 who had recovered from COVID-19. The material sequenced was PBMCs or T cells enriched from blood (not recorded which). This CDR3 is CASSLGVGGQLNNEQFF. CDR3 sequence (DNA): TGCGCCAGCAGCTTGGGGGTCGGGGGACAGTTAAACAATGAGCAGTTCTTC.